These 9 T cell receptor beta chains came from one sample sequenced in a study of CD8+ T cells in alopecia areata. Treatment denoted: oral pan-JAK inhibitor, 5-10 mg twice daily. RNA was isolated and reverse transcribed to cDNA, the sequencing template. Repertoires were generated with immunoSEQ multiplex PCR, while TCRdb's copy carries only in-frame clones and drops some. The sample lists approximately 180,000 clones, more than 50% occurring once. The sequences come from CD4+ T cells sorted from blood, collected at week 24, from a patient treated with tofacitinib. Source of these receptors: a human donor with alopecia areata.

This chain uses TRBV10-3 with TRBJ2-4; D remains ambiguous. The germline V gene encodes CDR1 ENHRY and CDR2 SYGVKD. V was trimmed by 2 bases and J by 6 bases, leaving 5 bases between them. The CDR3 loop spans 12 amino acids. The CDR3 here is CAISEGRNIQYF. Written as DNA, the CDR3 is TGTGCCATCAGTGAGGGCAGAAACATTCAGTACTTC.

The V gene is TRBV29-1, the J gene TRBJ2-3; unclear D gene. The CDR3 totals 14 residues. The V gene's germline CDR1 is SQVTM and CDR2 ANQGSEA. V was cut by 0 bases and J by 2 bases, with 9 bases left in between. CDR3 sequence: CSVEDRTPTDTQYF. DNA for the CDR3: TGCAGCGTTGAAGATCGGACCCCCACAGATACGCAGTATTTT.

The V gene is TRBV7-2, the J gene TRBJ1-4, with unresolved D. Trimming shortened V by 5 bases and J by 8 bases, and 15 bases separated the two germline ends. Germline CDR1 reads SGHTA; CDR2 reads FQGNSA. The CDR3 contains 14 residues. The CDR3 nucleotides are TGTGCCAGCAGCATGCAATTGGGGAGAGAAAAACTGTTTTTT. Its protein is CASSMQLGREKLFF.

About this clone: Other DNA sequences from this sample encode an identical CDR3 as well. V and J are TRBV29-1 and TRBJ1-2, with D hard to call. This CDR3 comprises 13 residues. Germline V lookup: CDR1 SQVTM, CDR2 ANQGSEA. The germline V and J ends were trimmed by 6 bases and 0 bases, with 11 bases remaining between them. The CDR3, as DNA: TGCAGCGTCGCCGGCAGAGCTAACTATGGCTACACCTTC. Protein: CSVAGRANYGYTF.

The chain carries TRBV11-3 and TRBJ1-1; D not resolved. Trimming removed 1 base from V and 10 bases from J, with 7 bases in between. Germline CDR1 reads SGHNT; CDR2 reads YENEEA. The CDR3 runs 11 residues. In DNA, the CDR3 is TGTGCCAGCAGCTTAGCGGACGCAGCTTTCTTT. Translating it yields CASSLADAAFF.

The chain uses TRBV2 and TRBJ2-5; no definite D call. Germline V gives CDR1 SNHLY, CDR2 FYNNEI. Deletions cut 6 bases from V and 1 base from J, with 12 bases between. This CDR3 has 14 residues. CDR3 in DNA: TGTGCCAGCAGAGATGGAACAGCCCAAGAGACCCAGTACTTC. Translation: CASRDGTAQETQYF. The full variable domain, rest sourced from reference TRBV2 and TRBJ2-5, is EPEVTQTPSHQVTQMGQEVILRCVPISNHLYFYWYRQILGQKVEFLVSFYNNEISEKSEIFDDQFSVERPDGSNFTLKIRSTKLEDSAMYFCASRDGTAQETQYFGPGTRLLVL.

Written as DNA, the CDR3 is TGTGCCAGCAGCTACCAGGGGTCTGGGGCCAACGTCCTGACTTTC. Protein product: CASSYQGSGANVLTF. The V and J genes are TRBV27 and TRBJ2-6; tentative D call: TRBD1 (6 bases). There are 15 residues in the CDR3. Trimming left V 6 bases short and J 1 base short, with 10 bases between. CDR1 is MNHEY, CDR2 SMNVEV, per germline (reference sequence).

This chain links TRBV2 with TRBJ2-7; D is perhaps TRBD1 or TRBD2 (5 bases each). Germline values: CDR1 SNHLY, CDR2 FYNNEI. The V and J ends lost 5 bases and 4 bases respectively, with 18 bases between them. CDR3 length: 15 amino acids. The CDR3 DNA reads as TGTGCCAGCAGTCCCCTAGACGGGACGGTTTACGAGCAGTACTTC. Protein: CASSPLDGTVYEQYF.

This chain links TRBV6-5 with TRBJ2-7; 7 nucleotides match TRBD1. The CDR3 totals 13 residues. Germline assignment: CDR1 MNHEY and CDR2 SVGAGI. The V gene end was trimmed by 5 bases and the J gene end by 6 bases; junction bases not matched to a gene: 7. CDR3 sequence: CASSRQGTGEQYF. As DNA, the CDR3 is TGTGCCAGCAGTCGACAGGGAACGGGCGAGCAGTACTTC.